Below are 32 T cell receptor beta chains sequenced from a single sample in a study of shared clonotypes between healthy human individuals. Profiled with immunoSEQ multiplex PCR; TCRdb holds only in-frame clones, not every one. Seen here are about 2.4 million clones, roughly 93% observed once, and the top ten hold 0.35% to 0.45%. Sequences were obtained from naive CD4+ T cells from PBMCs. Described subset: CD45RA+ positively selected. Receptors originate from a man between 18 and 35 years old in good health. Some clones in this sample may be carry-over from other donors' samples.

This sequence joins TRBV2 and TRBJ2-5; D might be TRBD1 (5 bases). The last part of the DNA fits TRBJ2-7 better; the J call may be wrong. CDR3 length equals 18 residues. Germline V gene sequence: CDR1 SNHLY, CDR2 FYNNEI. In nucleotides, the CDR3 is TGTGCCAGCAGTATAGCTAGAGACGGATGGTCCTCAGGGTACGAGCAGTACTTC. Residues: CASSIARDGWSSGYEQYF.

The chain has TRBV29-1 and TRBJ1-4; TRBD1 might be the D (6 bases). With 6 bases removed from V and 3 bases from J, the gap between germline ends came to 11 bases. The germline V gene has CDR1 SQVTM and CDR2 ANQGSEA. The CDR3 spans 13 residues. CDR3 sequence reads: CSVKTGPNEKLFF. DNA for the CDR3: TGCAGCGTCAAGACAGGTCCTAATGAAAAACTGTTTTTT.

The V call is TRBV7-9, the J call TRBJ2-2, with D possibly matching TRBD1 (7 bases). The CDR3 has 15 amino acids. V was pared by 4 bases and J by 6 bases, with 15 bases between. Germline loops: CDR1 SEHNR, CDR2 FQNEAQ (reference sequence). CDR3 in DNA: TGTGCCAGCAGCTCAGGGGGGCGGGTCTCCGGGGAGCTGTTTTTT. This encodes CASSSGGRVSGELFF.

On this clone itself: A single base separates this from a much larger clone, so it may be a read error. Different DNA sequences within this sample yield the same CDR3. J is TRBJ2-1 and V is TRBV4-1; 11 bases map to TRBD2. V gave up 4 bases and J gave up 3 bases; unmatched junction bases: 2. The CDR3 totals 15 residues. From germline, CDR1 is MGHRA and CDR2 YSYEKL. In DNA form, the CDR3 reads TGCGCCAGCAGCCGGGGACTAGCGGACTACAATGAGCAGTTCTTC. This gives the protein CASSRGLADYNEQFF.

The V and J genes are TRBV7-8 and TRBJ2-3; tentative D call: TRBD1 (5 bases). Germline CDR1 SGHVS, CDR2 FQNEAQ. The CDR3 loop spans 14 amino acids. Trimming removed 5 bases from V and 0 bases from J, with 9 bases in between. CDR3 nucleotide sequence: TGTGCCAGCAGCAGACAGATAAGCACAGATACGCAGTATTTT. Amino acids: CASSRQISTDTQYF.

The V gene is TRBV5-1, the J gene TRBJ1-5; D is possibly TRBD1 (5 bases). This CDR3 has 14 residues. Germline V CDR1 and CDR2: SGHRS, YFSETQ. V was clipped by 7 bases and J by 2 bases, with 13 bases between them. The CDR3 is CASRQGSGNQPQHF. In DNA, the CDR3 is TGCGCCAGCCGTCAGGGTAGCGGCAATCAGCCCCAGCATTTT.

In this sample, this clone turned up once. V gene TRBV28 combines with J gene TRBJ2-7, with D maybe TRBD2 (5 bases). The germline V and J ends were trimmed by 8 bases and 6 bases, with 17 bases remaining between them. The germline V gene encodes CDR1 MDHEN and CDR2 SYDVKM. The CDR3 is 13 residues long. CDR3 residues: CASRAPRGSEQYF. The CDR3 DNA sequence: TGTGCCAGCCGCGCCCCCCGGGGAAGCGAGCAGTACTTC.

The V gene is TRBV2, the J gene TRBJ2-7; no clear D gene. The CDR3 length is 11 residues. V was pared by 2 bases and J by 5 bases, with 4 bases between. From germline, CDR1 is SNHLY and CDR2 FYNNEI. CDR3 sequence: CASSEYNEQYF. The CDR3 bases are TGTGCCAGCAGTGAATATAACGAGCAGTACTTC.

The chain joins TRBV7-3 to TRBJ2-1, with TRBD2 identical over 14 bases. With 5 bases clipped from V and 8 bases from J, the junction kept 5 bases outside the gene matches. The CDR3 is 15 residues long. Germline CDR1 SGHTA, CDR2 FQGTGA. The CDR3 reads CASSAGTSGSYEQFF. In DNA form, the CDR3 reads TGTGCCAGCAGCGCCGGGACTAGCGGGAGTTATGAGCAGTTCTTC.

The chain joins TRBV19 to TRBJ2-1; D is perhaps TRBD1 (7 bases). The germline V gene encodes CDR1 LNHDA and CDR2 SQIVND (reference sequence). V lost 4 bases and J lost 0, with 13 bases in between. This CDR3 contains 16 residues. CDR3 amino acids: CASSSGTVSSYNEQFF. As DNA, the CDR3 is TGTGCCAGTAGTAGCGGGACAGTAAGCTCCTACAATGAGCAGTTCTTC.

The J gene is TRBJ1-1, the V gene TRBV6-1; TRBD1 matches at 7 bases. Trimming cost V 3 bases and J 5 bases; bases outside gene matches: 12. The CDR3 is 16 residues long. Germline V gene data show CDR1 as MNHNS and CDR2 as SASEGT. DNA for the CDR3: TGTGCCAGCAGTGATGGCCAGGGGGTAATTTGGACTGAAGCTTTCTTT. Residues: CASSDGQGVIWTEAFF.

The chain combines TRBV7-2 with TRBJ2-1; 7 nucleotides match TRBD1. CDR3 length equals 15 residues. V lost 5 bases, J lost 2 bases, and 6 bases stayed unmatched. Germline CDR1 SGHTA, CDR2 FQGNSA. This CDR3 is CASSLDRDTYNEQFF. The DNA of the CDR3 is TGTGCCAGCAGCCTCGACAGGGATACCTACAATGAGCAGTTCTTC.

V and J are TRBV21-1 and TRBJ2-7; TRBD1, the table's D call, was not compared with the DNA. TRBV21-1 is labeled a pseudogene. CDR3 length: 18 residues. CDR3 nucleotide sequence: TGTGCCAGCAGCAAAAGCCACCCACACAGGGATAGAATGTACGAGCAGTACTTC. Amino acids: CASSKSHPHRDRMYEQYF.

The chain joins TRBV18 to TRBJ2-5, with a possible D match to TRBD2 (6 bases). The V and J ends lost 1 base and 1 base respectively, with 10 bases between them. This CDR3 is 15 amino acids long. CDR1 and CDR2 (germline): KGHSH, LQKENI. CDR3 amino acids: CASSPLADIQETQYF. Written as DNA, the CDR3 is TGTGCCAGCTCACCACTAGCGGATATCCAAGAGACCCAGTACTTC.

The gene calls are TRBV6-1 and TRBJ2-1; D is ambiguous. With 6 bases removed from V and 0 bases from J, the gap between germline ends came to 12 bases. The CDR3 has 15 residues. The germline gives CDR1 MNHNS, CDR2 SASEGT. CDR3 amino acids: CASSRSTGSYNEQFF. CDR3 DNA: TGTGCCAGCAGCCGGTCTACGGGCTCCTACAATGAGCAGTTCTTC.

The chain recombines TRBV28 with TRBJ2-2; 8 bases line up with TRBD2. This CDR3 spans 14 amino acids. J lost 7 bases, V lost 7 bases, and 8 bases had no gene match. The V gene's germline CDR1 is MDHEN and CDR2 SYDVKM. The CDR3 region is CASTGTRLGGELFF. The CDR3 DNA reads TGTGCCAGCACAGGGACTAGATTAGGCGGGGAGCTGTTTTTT.

The rearrangement uses TRBV28 and TRBJ1-2, with 7 bases matching TRBD1. The CDR3 has 17 residues. Germline lookup yields CDR1 MDHEN and CDR2 SYDVKM. V shed 3 bases, J shed 4 bases, and the junction held 14 bases outside the gene matches. The CDR3 coding sequence is TGTGCCAGCAGTTTGGGGAAGGGGAGGGGGCTGACCTATGGCTACACCTTC. Protein product: CASSLGKGRGLTYGYTF.

The V gene is TRBV28, the J gene TRBJ2-7, with 9 nucleotides matching TRBD2. There are 14 residues in the CDR3. J was trimmed by 2 bases and V by 5 bases; bases with no gene match: 4. The germline CDR1 and CDR2 sequences are MDHEN and SYDVKM. The chain's CDR3 is CASSRAGGTYEQYF. CDR3 nucleotides: TGTGCCAGCAGTCGAGCGGGAGGCACCTACGAGCAGTACTTC.

The V gene is TRBV28, the J gene TRBJ2-5; D may match TRBD1 or TRBD2 (6 bases each). Trimming left V 8 bases short and J 5 bases short, with 18 bases between. CDR1 is MDHEN, CDR2 SYDVKM, per germline. CDR3 length: 14 residues. The DNA of the CDR3 is TGTGCCAGCGTGAGGGGGGATATGGTGGAGACCCAGTACTTC. Amino acid sequence: CASVRGDMVETQYF. The whole variable domain, remainder taken from reference TRBV28 and TRBJ2-5, is DVKVTQSSRYLVKRTGEKVFLECVQDMDHENMFWYRQDPGLGLRLIYFSYDVKMKEKGDIPEGYSVSREKKERFSLILESASTNQTSMYLCASVRGDMVETQYFGPGTRLLVL.

With respect to this clone: The same CDR3 can be traced to other DNA sequences in this sample. The chain is built from TRBV7-2 and TRBJ2-3; D remains unclear. Germline-derived CDR1 and CDR2 are SGHTA and FQGNSA. There are 12 residues in the CDR3. With 2 bases removed from V and 2 bases from J, the gap between germline ends came to 2 bases. CDR3 residues: CASSLHTDTQYF. The CDR3 DNA is TGTGCCAGCAGCTTACACACAGATACGCAGTATTTT. Filled out from reference TRBV7-2 and TRBJ2-3, the complete variable domain reads GAGVSQSPSNKVTEKGKDVELRCDPISGHTALYWYRQSLGQGLEFLIYFQGNSAPDKSGLPSDRFSAERTGGSVSTLTIQRTQQEDSAVYLCASSLHTDTQYFGPGTRLTVL.

The chain uses TRBV30 and TRBJ2-7; D may be TRBD1 (6 bases). In germline, CDR1 is GTSNPN, CDR2 SVGIG (reference sequence). V was pared by 1 base and J by 2 bases, with 12 bases between. This CDR3 has 14 amino acids. CDR3: CAWSGTAKPYEQYF. Here the CDR3 DNA reads TGTGCCTGGAGTGGGACAGCAAAACCCTACGAGCAGTACTTC.

The rearrangement links TRBV4-1 to TRBJ1-2; D is perhaps TRBD1 (6 bases). V lost 4 bases and J lost 10, with 16 bases in between. Germline-derived CDR1 and CDR2 are MGHRA and YSYEKL. CDR3 length: 13 amino acids. As DNA, the CDR3 is TGCGCCAGCAGCCCACTCCACAGGGACGCCTACACCTTC. This sequence encodes CASSPLHRDAYTF.

This rearrangement joins TRBV2 to TRBJ2-7, with unresolved D. The CDR3 is made up of 14 amino acids. The V gene lost 7 bases and the J gene lost 0 bases, with 13 bases spanning the gap. Germline CDR1 SNHLY, CDR2 FYNNEI. CDR3 protein: CASIEDRYSYEQYF. CDR3 in DNA: TGTGCCAGCATCGAGGACCGATACTCCTACGAGCAGTACTTC.

This chain links TRBV10-1 with TRBJ2-2; 12 nucleotides align to TRBD1. Germline lookup yields CDR1 WNHNN and CDR2 SYGVQD (reference sequence). The CDR3 has 16 residues. V shed 6 bases and J 2 bases; nucleotides not matched to a gene: 4. The DNA of the CDR3 is TGCGCCAGCAGCCCTGGGACAGGGGGCAACACCGGGGAGCTGTTTTTT. Amino acid sequence: CASSPGTGGNTGELFF.

The chain uses TRBV5-4 and TRBJ2-1, with D possibly matching TRBD2 (6 bases). Germline CDR1 reads SGHNT; CDR2 reads YYREEE (reference sequence). The V end was cut by 1 base, the J end by 1 base, with 9 bases between. The CDR3 contains 15 residues. This CDR3 is CASSLNGGSYNEQFF. CDR3 sequence (DNA): TGTGCCAGCAGCTTGAACGGGGGTTCCTACAATGAGCAGTTCTTC. Variable domain in full (rest from reference TRBV5-4 and TRBJ2-1): ETGVTQSPTHLIKTRGQQVTLRCSSQSGHNTVSWYQQALGQGPQFIFQYYREEENGRGNFPPRFSGLQFPNYSSELNVNALELDDSALYLCASSLNGGSYNEQFFGPGTRLTVL.

This chain links TRBV29-1 with TRBJ2-7, with D maybe TRBD2 (6 bases). This CDR3 has 11 residues. Germline CDR1 is SQVTM and CDR2 is ANQGSEA. Trimming removed 4 bases at V and 2 bases at J, with 6 bases between. CDR3: CSVGTTYEQYF. Written as DNA, the CDR3 is TGCAGCGTTGGGACTACCTACGAGCAGTACTTC.

The chain has TRBV6-5 and TRBJ1-1; possible D gene TRBD1, 6 bases. This CDR3 has 11 amino acids. Trimming took off 8 bases at V and 8 bases at J, with 12 bases between the two ends. Per the germline V gene, CDR1 is MNHEY and CDR2 is SVGAGI. DNA for the CDR3: TGTGCCAGCCACGCGGGGACAGAAGCTTTCTTT. This codes for CASHAGTEAFF.

The genes are TRBV19 and TRBJ2-3; TRBD2 agrees at 8 bases. The CDR3 sequence is 18 residues long. Germline V gene sequence: CDR1 LNHDA, CDR2 SQIVND (reference sequence). V gave up 6 bases and J gave up 0 bases; unmatched junction bases: 14. DNA for the CDR3: TGTGCCAGTAGCACGGGGGGGATCGACGGACCCAGCACAGATACGCAGTATTTT. It codes for CASSTGGIDGPSTDTQYF.

The chain employs TRBV9 and TRBJ2-5; 11 bases align to TRBD1. The CDR3 runs to 15 residues. Germline V lookup: CDR1 SGDLS, CDR2 YYNGEE. V was pared by 3 bases and J by 4 bases, with 5 bases of the junction left unmatched. The CDR3 sequence: CASSAGQGAPETQYF. Here the CDR3 DNA reads TGTGCCAGCAGCGCAGGACAGGGGGCCCCAGAGACCCAGTACTTC. Looking up the rest from reference TRBV9 and TRBJ2-5 gives the full variable domain: DSGVTQTPKHLITATGQRVTLRCSPRSGDLSVYWYQQSLDQGLQFLIQYYNGEERAKGNILERFSAQQFPDLHSELNLSSLELGDSALYFCASSAGQGAPETQYFGPGTRLLVL.

In its sample, this clone was seen once. The gene calls are TRBV5-1 and TRBJ2-7; TRBD2 matches at 14 bases. Germline assignment: CDR1 SGHRS and CDR2 YFSETQ. The V and J ends lost 0 bases and 6 bases, in that order; junction bases with no gene match: 5. This CDR3 contains 16 residues. CDR3: CASSLAPGLAGVEQYF. The CDR3 DNA sequence: TGCGCCAGCAGCTTGGCCCCGGGACTAGCGGGAGTCGAGCAGTACTTC.

V and J are TRBV5-1 and TRBJ2-7, with D maybe TRBD2 (5 bases). This CDR3 spans 15 amino acids. CDR1 SGHRS and CDR2 YFSETQ come from the germline V gene. The V end lost 4 bases, the J end lost 6 bases, and 20 bases lay between the germline ends. The CDR3 bases are TGCGCCAGCAGCGAGCCCGGGGTAAATAGTCTCGAGCAGTACTTC. Protein sequence: CASSEPGVNSLEQYF.

A few counts support this clone. At the DNA level, this CDR3 is encoded by other sequences in the same sample as well. This chain links TRBV16 with TRBJ1-1, with D tentatively TRBD1 (6 bases). The V gene's germline CDR1 is KGHSY and CDR2 FQNENV. CDR3 length: 13 residues. V gave up 4 bases and J gave up 11 bases, with 17 bases separating them. DNA for the CDR3: TGTGCCAGCAGCCCCCTACAGGGTCCGGGGGCTTTCTTT. Residues: CASSPLQGPGAFF.